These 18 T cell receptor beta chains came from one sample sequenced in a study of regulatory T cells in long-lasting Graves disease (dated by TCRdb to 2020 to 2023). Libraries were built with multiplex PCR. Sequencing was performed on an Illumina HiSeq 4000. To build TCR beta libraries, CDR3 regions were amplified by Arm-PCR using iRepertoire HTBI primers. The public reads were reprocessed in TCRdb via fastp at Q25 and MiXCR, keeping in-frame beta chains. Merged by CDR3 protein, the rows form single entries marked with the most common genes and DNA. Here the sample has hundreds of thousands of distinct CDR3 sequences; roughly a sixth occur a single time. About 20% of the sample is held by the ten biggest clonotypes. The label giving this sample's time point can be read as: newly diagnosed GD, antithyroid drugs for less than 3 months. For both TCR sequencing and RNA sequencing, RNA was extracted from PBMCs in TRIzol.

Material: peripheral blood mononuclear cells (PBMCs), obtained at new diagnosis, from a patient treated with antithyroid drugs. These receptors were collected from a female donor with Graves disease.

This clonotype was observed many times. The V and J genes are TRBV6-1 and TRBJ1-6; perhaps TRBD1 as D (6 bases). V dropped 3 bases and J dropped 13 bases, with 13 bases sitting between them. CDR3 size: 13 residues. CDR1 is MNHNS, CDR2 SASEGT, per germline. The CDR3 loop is CASSDRGRGPLHF. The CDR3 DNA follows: TGTGCCAGCAGTGATAGGGGGAGGGGGCCCCTCCACTTT.

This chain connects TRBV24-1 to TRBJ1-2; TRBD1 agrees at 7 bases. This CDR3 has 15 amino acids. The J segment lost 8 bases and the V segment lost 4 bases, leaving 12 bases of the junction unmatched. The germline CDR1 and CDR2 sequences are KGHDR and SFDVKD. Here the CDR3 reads CATSDDTGALGGYTF. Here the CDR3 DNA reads TGTGCCACCAGTGACGATACAGGGGCCTTGGGAGGCTACACCTTC.

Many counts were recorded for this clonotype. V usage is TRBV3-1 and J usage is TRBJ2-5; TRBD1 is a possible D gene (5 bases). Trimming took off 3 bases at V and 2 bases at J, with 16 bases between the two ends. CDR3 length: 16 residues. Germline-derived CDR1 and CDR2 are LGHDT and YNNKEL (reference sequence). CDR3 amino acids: CASSHPYRRTQETQYF. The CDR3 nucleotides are TGTGCCAGCAGCCACCCCTACAGGAGAACTCAAGAGACCCAGTACTTC.

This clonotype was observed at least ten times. The CDR3 region is CASSEMAGGSTDTQYF. The CDR3, as DNA: TGTGCCAGCAGTGAAATGGCGGGGGGGAGCACAGATACGCAGTATTTT. This chain links TRBV2 with TRBJ2-3; 9 bases map to TRBD2. Per germline, CDR1 SNHLY and CDR2 FYNNEI. CDR3 length equals 16 residues. V was clipped by 2 bases and J by 0 bases; unmatched bases: 3.

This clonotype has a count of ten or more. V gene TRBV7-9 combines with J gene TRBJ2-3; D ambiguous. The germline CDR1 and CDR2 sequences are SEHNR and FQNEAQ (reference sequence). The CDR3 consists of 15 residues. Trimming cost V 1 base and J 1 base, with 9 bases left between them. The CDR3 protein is CASSLEYQRTDTQYF. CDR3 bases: TGTGCCAGCAGCTTAGAATACCAGCGCACAGATACGCAGTATTTT.

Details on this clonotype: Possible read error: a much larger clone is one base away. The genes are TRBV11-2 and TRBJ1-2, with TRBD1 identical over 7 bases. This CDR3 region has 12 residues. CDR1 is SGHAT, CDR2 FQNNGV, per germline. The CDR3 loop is CACSFTGDGYTF. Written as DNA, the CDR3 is TGTGCCTGCAGCTTCACAGGGGACGGCTACACCTTC.

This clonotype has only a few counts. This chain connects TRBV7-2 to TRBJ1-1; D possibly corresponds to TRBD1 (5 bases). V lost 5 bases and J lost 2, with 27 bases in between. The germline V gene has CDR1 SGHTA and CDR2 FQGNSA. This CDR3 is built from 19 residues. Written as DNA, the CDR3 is TGTGCCAGCAGCGGGGCGCAGGGACTTTCCATTTTACCTAACACTGAAGCTTTCTTT. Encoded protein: CASSGAQGLSILPNTEAFF.

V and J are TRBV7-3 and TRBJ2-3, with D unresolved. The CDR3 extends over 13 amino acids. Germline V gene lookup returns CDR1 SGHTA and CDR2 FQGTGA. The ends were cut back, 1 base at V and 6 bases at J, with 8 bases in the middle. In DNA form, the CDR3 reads TGTGCCAGCAGCTTAAGCTCGGAGGATACGCAGTATTTT. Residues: CASSLSSEDTQYF.

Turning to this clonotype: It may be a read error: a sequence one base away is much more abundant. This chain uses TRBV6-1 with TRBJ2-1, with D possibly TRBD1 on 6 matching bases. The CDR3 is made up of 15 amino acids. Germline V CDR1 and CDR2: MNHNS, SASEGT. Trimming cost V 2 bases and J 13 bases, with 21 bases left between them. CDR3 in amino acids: CASSESSPGQIRQFF. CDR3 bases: TGTGCCAGCAGTGAATCATCACCAGGACAGATAAGACAGTTCTTC.

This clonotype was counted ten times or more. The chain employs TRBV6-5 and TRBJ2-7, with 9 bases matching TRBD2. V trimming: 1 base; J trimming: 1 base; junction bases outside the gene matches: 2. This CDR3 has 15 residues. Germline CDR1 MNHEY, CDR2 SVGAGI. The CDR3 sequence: CASSYLAGASYEQYF. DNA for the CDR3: TGTGCCAGCAGTTACTTAGCGGGAGCGTCCTACGAGCAGTACTTC.

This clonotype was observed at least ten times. DNA of the CDR3: TGTGCCACCCAGGGGAGAGGAGTGGCAGATACGCAGTATTTT. The encoded protein is CATQGRGVADTQYF. The rearrangement uses TRBV24-1 and TRBJ2-3; a weak D match, TRBD1 (6 bases). The V end lost 9 bases, the J end lost 4 bases, and 16 bases lay between the germline ends. This CDR3 region has 14 residues. Germline assignment: CDR1 KGHDR and CDR2 SFDVKD.

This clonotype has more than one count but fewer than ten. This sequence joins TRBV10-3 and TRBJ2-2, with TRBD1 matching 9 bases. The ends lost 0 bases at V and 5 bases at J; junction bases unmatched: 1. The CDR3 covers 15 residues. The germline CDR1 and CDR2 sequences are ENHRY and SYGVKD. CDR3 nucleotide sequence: TGTGCCATCAGTGAGTCGGACAGGGGTACCGGGGAGCTGTTTTTT. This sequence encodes CAISESDRGTGELFF.

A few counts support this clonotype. CDR3 DNA: TGTGCCAGCAGCCTCCTGGGTGTAACAGGGGTCACTGAAGCTTTCTTT. The encoded protein is CASSLLGVTGVTEAFF. The chain uses TRBV27 and TRBJ1-1, with 7 bases matching TRBD1. V lost 6 bases, J lost 4 bases, and 14 bases stayed unmatched. Germline CDR1 and CDR2: MNHEY and SMNVEV (reference sequence). The CDR3 has 16 residues.

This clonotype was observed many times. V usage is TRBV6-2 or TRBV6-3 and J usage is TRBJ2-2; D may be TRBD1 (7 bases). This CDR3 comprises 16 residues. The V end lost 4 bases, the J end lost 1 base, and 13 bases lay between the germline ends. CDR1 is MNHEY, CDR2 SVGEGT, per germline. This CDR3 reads CASSFHRGGNTGELFF. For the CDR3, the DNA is TGTGCCAGCAGTTTCCACAGGGGAGGGAACACCGGGGAGCTGTTTTTT.

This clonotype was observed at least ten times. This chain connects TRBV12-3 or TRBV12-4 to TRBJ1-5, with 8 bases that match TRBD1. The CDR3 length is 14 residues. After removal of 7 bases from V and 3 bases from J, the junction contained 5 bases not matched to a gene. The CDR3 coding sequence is TGTGCCAGCACCCGGGACAGGAACAATCAGCCCCAGCATTTT. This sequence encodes CASTRDRNNQPQHF.

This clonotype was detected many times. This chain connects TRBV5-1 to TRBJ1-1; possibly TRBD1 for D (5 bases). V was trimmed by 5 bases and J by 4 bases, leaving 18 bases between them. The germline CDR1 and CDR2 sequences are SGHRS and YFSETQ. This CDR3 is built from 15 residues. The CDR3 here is CASRVEGGGGTEAFF. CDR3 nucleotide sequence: TGCGCCAGCAGGGTCGAAGGCGGGGGGGGCACTGAAGCTTTCTTT.

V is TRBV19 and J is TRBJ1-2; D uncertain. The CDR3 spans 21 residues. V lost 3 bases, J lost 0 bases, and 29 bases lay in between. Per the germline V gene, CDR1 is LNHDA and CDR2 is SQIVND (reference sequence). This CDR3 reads CASSISRPDSGWRIANYGYTF. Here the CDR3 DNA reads TGTGCCAGTAGTATTAGTCGACCTGATTCAGGTTGGCGCATAGCTAACTATGGCTACACCTTC.

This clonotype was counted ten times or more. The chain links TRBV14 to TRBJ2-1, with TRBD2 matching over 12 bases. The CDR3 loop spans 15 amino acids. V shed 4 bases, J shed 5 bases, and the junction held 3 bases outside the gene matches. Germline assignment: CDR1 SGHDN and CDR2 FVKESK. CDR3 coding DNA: TGTGCCAGCAGCCTAACTAGCGGGGGGCACAATGAGCAGTTCTTC. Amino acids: CASSLTSGGHNEQFF. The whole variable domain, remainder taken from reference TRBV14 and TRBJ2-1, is EAGVTQFPSHSVIEKGQTVTLRCDPISGHDNLYWYRRVMGKEIKFLLHFVKESKQDESGMPNNRFLAERTGGTYSTLKVQPAELEDSGVYFCASSLTSGGHNEQFFGPGTRLTVL.